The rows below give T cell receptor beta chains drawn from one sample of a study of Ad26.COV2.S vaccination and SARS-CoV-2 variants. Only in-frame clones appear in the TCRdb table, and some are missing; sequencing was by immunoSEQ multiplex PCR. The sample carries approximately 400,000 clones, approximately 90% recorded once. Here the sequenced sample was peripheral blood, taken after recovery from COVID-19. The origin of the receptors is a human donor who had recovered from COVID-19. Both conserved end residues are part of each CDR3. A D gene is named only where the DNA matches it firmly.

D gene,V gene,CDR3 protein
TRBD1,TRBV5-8,CASSQTGTDTQYF
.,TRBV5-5,CASSLDSQETQYF
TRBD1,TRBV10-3,CAISELTGTGHLEAFF
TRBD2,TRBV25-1,CASSDWSGGPYNEQFF
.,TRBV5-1,CASSLEGANTEAFF
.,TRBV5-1,CASSLGDATNEKLFF
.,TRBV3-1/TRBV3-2,CASSPTVTNTGELFF
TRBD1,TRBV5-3,CARSLVIRDRELNSPLHF
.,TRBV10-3,CAISESAGSGYTF
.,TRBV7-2,CASSWGPSYNEQFF
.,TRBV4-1,CASSQDLGREYGYTF
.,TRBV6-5,CASSHTNSGNTIYF
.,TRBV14,CASSRSMNTEAFF
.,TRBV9,CASSVVPEEKLFF
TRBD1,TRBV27,CASRGTGGGQPQHF
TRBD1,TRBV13,CASRIGDRDNSPLHF
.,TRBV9,CASSVVPGDTEAFF
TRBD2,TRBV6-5,CASRTLAGEETQYF
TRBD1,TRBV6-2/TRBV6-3,CASSYSAGGLNTEAFF
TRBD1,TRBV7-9,CASSSGGQGNSPLHF
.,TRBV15,CATSEPGTTNEKLFF